One sample yielded the 17 T cell receptor beta chains listed below, sequenced in a study of T-cell memory formation after mild COVID-19. TCRdb re-analysed the 5' RACE reads in MiXCR, keeping a single row per CDR3 protein. The repertoire holds around 90,000 distinct CDR3 sequences, about 13% seen once, with about 27% in the top ten. The sample was PBMCs or a T cell subset sorted from them (not recorded which). The source is an adult woman who had mild COVID-19 (a few samples of this study predate the infection). Cell type and time point are not known.

The V and J genes are TRBV2 and TRBJ2-1, with a tentative D call TRBD2 (6 bases). Germline assignment: CDR1 SNHLY and CDR2 FYNNEI. There are 15 residues in the CDR3. V lost 4 bases and J lost 2, with 12 bases in between. CDR3 DNA sequence: TGTGCCAGCAGTGCCCGGGGGAGGCCCTACAATGAGCAGTTCTTC. Its protein product is CASSARGRPYNEQFF.

This clonotype was seen only a few times. The genes are TRBV27 and TRBJ2-3; 7 bases are a match to TRBD2. After removal of 0 bases from V and 3 bases from J, the junction contained 6 bases not matched to a gene. This CDR3 has 16 residues. CDR1 is MNHEY, CDR2 SMNVEV, per germline (reference sequence). The CDR3 DNA sequence: TGTGCCAGCAGTTTATCGCCGGCGGGGGTTACAGATACGCAGTATTTT. Protein: CASSLSPAGVTDTQYF.

This clonotype was counted at least ten times. Compared with germline, one end of the junction differs, possibly owing to a read error. This rearrangement joins TRBV5-1 to TRBJ1-1, with TRBD1 matching over 7 bases. CDR1 is SGHRS and CDR2 is YFSETQ in the germline V gene. The CDR3 sequence is 12 residues long. CDR3 sequence: CASSPGGTEAFF. In DNA form, the CDR3 reads TGTGCCAGCAGTCCAGGGGGCACTGAAGCTTTCTTT.

This clonotype was picked up a small number of times. The chain carries TRBV4-1 and TRBJ1-2, with D uncertain. The CDR3 has 13 amino acids. Trimming stripped 5 bases from V and 1 base from J, with 8 bases between. From germline, CDR1 is MGHRA and CDR2 YSYEKL. The CDR3 coding sequence is TGCGCCAGCAGCACAGAGATTAACTATGGCTACACCTTC. This codes for CASSTEINYGYTF.

This clonotype was recorded at least ten times. This chain links TRBV11-2 with TRBJ2-5, with a weak D call TRBD1 (6 bases). Germline CDR1 reads SGHAT; CDR2 reads FQNNGV. This CDR3 is built from 15 residues. V lost 3 bases and J 1 base, leaving 12 bases between the germline ends. DNA for the CDR3: TGTGCCAGCAGCTTCGGCTACAGGGCCCAAGAGACCCAGTACTTC. Translated: CASSFGYRAQETQYF.

This clonotype was seen a handful of times. The genes are TRBV6-5 and TRBJ1-5; perhaps TRBD1 as D (5 bases). CDR3 size: 14 residues. From germline, CDR1 is MNHEY and CDR2 SVGAGI. The V end lost 2 bases, the J end lost 3 bases, and 8 bases lay between the germline ends. In DNA, the CDR3 is TGTGCCAGCAGTTACCAGGGTCACAATCAGCCCCAGCATTTT. Translation: CASSYQGHNQPQHF.

There are a few counts of this clonotype. CDR3 sequence (DNA): TGTGCCAGCAGCCAAGATATCATGCCGGCGAACACCGGGGAGCTGTTTTTT. Its protein product is CASSQDIMPANTGELFF. The V gene is TRBV14, the J gene TRBJ2-2; no reliable D call. The V gene lost 0 bases and the J gene lost 0 bases, with 11 bases spanning the gap. Germline CDR1 is SGHDN and CDR2 is FVKESK. This CDR3 has 17 residues.

Only a few counts were recorded for this clonotype. This chain links TRBV4-3 with TRBJ2-1; 10 bases line up with TRBD2. Germline CDR1 and CDR2: LGHNA and YSLEER. This CDR3 comprises 18 residues. Germline trimming cut 0 bases from V and 8 bases from J; bases unmatched to any gene: 13. For the CDR3, the DNA is TGCGCCAGCAGCCAAGATTCGACCGGAGCGGGAGGGTCTGATGAGCAGTTCTTC. It specifies CASSQDSTGAGGSDEQFF.

In its sample, this clonotype was seen many times. V and J are TRBV25-1 and TRBJ2-4; D is ambiguous. This CDR3 spans 14 amino acids. Trimming took off 6 bases at V and 0 bases at J, with 9 bases between the two ends. Germline V gene lookup returns CDR1 MGHDK and CDR2 SYGVNS. CDR3 loop: CASRRRIAKNIQYF. CDR3 bases: TGTGCCAGCAGGAGGCGGATAGCCAAAAACATTCAGTACTTC.

This clonotype has just a few counts. This chain uses TRBV7-3 with TRBJ2-7; possible D gene TRBD1, 7 bases. V lost 1 base and J lost 9, with 25 bases in between. CDR3 size: 17 residues. Germline CDR1 reads SGHTA; CDR2 reads FQGTGA. The CDR3: CASSLMLRAGGKEAQYF. In DNA, the CDR3 is TGTGCCAGCAGCTTAATGTTAAGGGCAGGGGGGAAGGAGGCGCAGTACTTC.

In its sample, this clonotype was seen a few times. The gene calls are TRBV27 and TRBJ2-2, with D unclear. Between the trimmed V and J ends, which lost 3 bases and 4 bases, there was a span of 12 bases. The CDR3 spans 15 residues. In germline, CDR1 is MNHEY, CDR2 SMNVEV (reference sequence). CDR3 sequence (DNA): TGTGCCAGCAGTTTTCGACCTCGCGGCACCGGGGAGCTGTTTTTT. Encoded protein: CASSFRPRGTGELFF.

This clonotype was seen only a few times. The genes are TRBV10-3 and TRBJ1-3, with D possibly being TRBD1 (5 bases). Trimming left V 4 bases short and J 0 bases short, with 7 bases between. The CDR3 sequence is 14 residues long. Germline-derived CDR1 and CDR2 are ENHRY and SYGVKD. CDR3: CAISAGDSGNTIYF. The CDR3 DNA reads TGTGCCATCAGTGCGGGGGACTCTGGAAACACCATATATTTT.

This clonotype has just a few counts. The chain is built from TRBV27 and TRBJ2-7; 9 bases align to TRBD1. V was pared by 3 bases and J by 6 bases, with 6 bases of the junction left unmatched. The CDR3 has 14 residues. Germline values: CDR1 MNHEY, CDR2 SMNVEV (reference sequence). This chain's CDR3 is CASSFDRGRVEQYF. CDR3 DNA: TGTGCCAGCAGTTTCGACAGGGGGAGAGTCGAGCAGTACTTC.

This clonotype was found a few times. This chain connects TRBV21-1 to TRBJ2-2; the D call TRBD1 from the table was never checked on the DNA. TRBV21-1 is noted as a pseudogene. The CDR3 spans 18 residues. The CDR3 DNA follows: TGTGCCAGCCCTTGCCGATGCCCAATACACAGGGGGCCAGGGGAGCTGTTTTTT. Translation: CASPCRCPIHRGPGELFF.

This clonotype has just a few counts. The chain is built from TRBV5-1 and TRBJ2-7; 10 bases agree with TRBD1. J was trimmed by 0 bases and V by 2 bases; bases with no gene match: 2. The CDR3 is 15 amino acids. Germline values: CDR1 SGHRS, CDR2 YFSETQ. This CDR3 is CASSFRTGGSYEQYF. The CDR3 DNA reads as TGCGCCAGCAGCTTCCGGACAGGGGGCTCCTACGAGCAGTACTTC.

This clonotype appeared a single time. This rearrangement joins TRBV12-3 or TRBV12-4 to TRBJ2-5, with TRBD1 matching 7 bases. The CDR3 sequence is 13 residues long. With 6 bases clipped from V and 3 bases from J, the junction kept 4 bases outside the gene matches. CDR3 sequence: CASSTGTEETQYF. The CDR3 DNA is TGTGCCAGCAGCACCGGGACAGAAGAGACCCAGTACTTC.

This clonotype came up many times. The gene calls are TRBV7-3 and TRBJ2-1; 7 bases map to TRBD2. Trimming removed 2 bases from V and 7 bases from J; junction bases left unmatched: 5. This CDR3 is 14 amino acids long. Germline CDR1 is SGHTA and CDR2 is FQGTGA. CDR3 coding DNA: TGTGCCAGCAGCTTACGCGGGAGTGTAAATGAGCAGTTCTTC. Protein product: CASSLRGSVNEQFF. The complete variable domain, with remaining parts taken from reference TRBV7-3 and TRBJ2-1, reads GAGVSQTPSNKVTEKGKYVELRCDPISGHTALYWYRQSLGQGPEFLIYFQGTGAADDSGLPNDRFFAVRPEGSVSTLKIQRTERGDSAVYLCASSLRGSVNEQFFGPGTRLTVL.